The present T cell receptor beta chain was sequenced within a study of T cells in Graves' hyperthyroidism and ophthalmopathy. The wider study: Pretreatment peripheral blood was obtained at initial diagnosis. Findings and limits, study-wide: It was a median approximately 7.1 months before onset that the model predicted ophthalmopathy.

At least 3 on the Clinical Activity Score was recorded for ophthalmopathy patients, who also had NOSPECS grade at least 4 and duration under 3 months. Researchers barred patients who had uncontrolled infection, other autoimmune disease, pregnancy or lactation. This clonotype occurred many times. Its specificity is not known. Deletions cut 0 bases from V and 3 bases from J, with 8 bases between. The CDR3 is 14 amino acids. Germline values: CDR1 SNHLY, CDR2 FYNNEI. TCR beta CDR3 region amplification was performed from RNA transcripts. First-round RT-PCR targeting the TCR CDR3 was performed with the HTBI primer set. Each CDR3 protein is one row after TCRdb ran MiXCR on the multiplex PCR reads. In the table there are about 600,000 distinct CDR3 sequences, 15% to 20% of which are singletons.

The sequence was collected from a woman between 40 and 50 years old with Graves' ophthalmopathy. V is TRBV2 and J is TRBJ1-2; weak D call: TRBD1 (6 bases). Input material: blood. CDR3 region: CASSEAAGDYGYTF. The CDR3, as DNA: TGTGCCAGCAGTGAAGCGGCAGGGGACTATGGCTACACCTTC.